This TCR beta chain was recovered during a study of T cell responses to AZD1222 COVID-19 vaccine. Study-level findings and limits: Researchers report vaccine-associated CD4 TCRs spanning spike, with dominance at 160-218 and 743-854.

Trimming shortened V by 2 bases and J by 7 bases, and 5 bases separated the two germline ends. CDR1 is LGHDT and CDR2 is YNNKEL in the germline V gene (reference sequence). The CDR3 consists of 12 residues. Clones were sequenced by immunoSEQ multiplex PCR, and TCRdb holds only the in-frame ones, with some missing. The sample holds about 130,000 clones, 88% seen once. A word on this clone: Its target is unknown.

The sequence was obtained from an adult who received the AZD1222 COVID-19 vaccine. The rearrangement uses TRBV3-1 (or the pseudogene TRBV3-2) and TRBJ1-4; D unclear. The sequencing here drew on peripheral blood, taken 28 days after the second AZD1222 dose. Here the CDR3 DNA reads TGTGCCAGCAGCCAAACCGCTGAAAAACTGTTTTTT. As protein: CASSQTAEKLFF.